This T cell receptor (beta chain) was profiled in a study of CD8 T cells in Susac syndrome. Reverse transcription used roughly 0.45 to 1 ug RNA and random hexamers. A single record per CDR3 protein comes from TCRdb applying MiXCR to the immunoSEQ multiplex PCR reads. Of 200,000 or so distinct CDR3 sequences listed, roughly 96% are singletons. Sequencing of TCR beta was carried out in blood CD8+ and CD4+ T cells. TEMRA cells were enriched by FACS, while CD8+ and CD4+ T cells were obtained through a negative isolation that was performed magnetically. The CDR3 is made up of 14 amino acids. CDR1 is ENHRY, CDR2 SYGVKD, per germline.

V gene TRBV10-3 combines with J gene TRBJ2-3, with TRBD2 identical over 11 bases. The specimen was CD4+ T cells from PBMCs. This sequence originates from a human donor with multiple sclerosis. CDR3: CVVGGTSGTDTQYF. In DNA, the CDR3 is TGTGTCGTCGGCGGGACTAGCGGAACAGATACGCAGTATTTT.